Each of the 15 T cell receptor beta chains below was sequenced from the same sample in a study of shared clonotypes between healthy human individuals. The assay was immunoSEQ multiplex PCR, and TCRdb's table has in-frame clones only and misses some. The repertoire holds millions of clones, with approximately 94% as singletons. The sample taken for sequencing was naive CD4+ T cells sorted from blood. Indicated subset: CD45RA+ positively selected. The origin of the receptors is a man between 18 and 35 years old in good health.

The DNA of the CDR3 is TGCAGCGTTAAGTTAGCGGAGCTCCTATCCGAGCAGTACTTC. Residues: CSVKLAELLSEQYF. The chain joins TRBV29-1 to TRBJ2-7; D may be TRBD2 (6 bases). The CDR3 is made up of 14 amino acids. V gave up 5 bases and J gave up 6 bases, with 20 bases separating them. Germline values: CDR1 SQVTM, CDR2 ANQGSEA.

The chain joins TRBV14 to TRBJ2-5, with D possibly being TRBD1 (5 bases). In germline, CDR1 is SGHDN, CDR2 FVKESK. The CDR3 length is 14 residues. Trimming cost V 6 bases and J 5 bases, with 16 bases left between them. This CDR3 is CASSLGALRETQYF. CDR3 DNA: TGTGCCAGCAGTCTTGGGGCCCTCCGGGAGACCCAGTACTTC.

This chain joins TRBV6-5 and TRBJ2-1; 7 bases are a match to TRBD1. Germline V CDR1 and CDR2: MNHEY, SVGAGI. With 6 bases clipped from V and 7 bases from J, the junction kept 6 bases outside the gene matches. The CDR3 extends over 13 amino acids. The CDR3 protein is CASREQGLNEQFF. The DNA for the CDR3 is TGTGCCAGCAGAGAACAGGGGTTGAATGAGCAGTTCTTC.

The gene calls are TRBV6-1 and TRBJ2-7; TRBD1 aligns across 8 bases. With V trimmed by 4 bases and J by 3 bases, 5 bases remained unmatched. Germline lookup yields CDR1 MNHNS and CDR2 SASEGT. The CDR3 extends over 14 amino acids. The CDR3 is CASSVRTGIYEQYF. DNA of the CDR3: TGTGCCAGCAGTGTGAGGACAGGGATCTACGAGCAGTACTTC.

The genes are TRBV6-6 and TRBJ1-4; D call uncertain. Germline loops: CDR1 MNHNY, CDR2 SVGAGI (reference sequence). The CDR3 consists of 14 residues. V was pared by 8 bases and J by 4 bases, with 14 bases between. The CDR3 nucleotides read TGTGCCAGCTGCCCCTCGGGGTTTAATGAAAAACTGTTTTTT. Amino acid sequence: CASCPSGFNEKLFF.

This chain joins TRBV10-1 and TRBJ2-3; 9 bases match TRBD1. V lost 0 bases and J lost 4; bases outside the gene matches: 5. The CDR3 runs to 16 residues. Germline values: CDR1 WNHNN, CDR2 SYGVQD (reference sequence). Here the CDR3 reads CASSESRTGVADTQYF. The CDR3, as DNA: TGCGCCAGCAGTGAGTCGCGGACAGGGGTAGCAGATACGCAGTATTTT.

In this sample, this clone turned up once. Other nucleotide sequences from this sample produce the same CDR3. The CDR3 DNA reads as TGTGCCAGCAGTTTCCCCAAAGGACAGGCCGGGGAGCAGTACTTC. This translates into CASSFPKGQAGEQYF. The rearrangement links TRBV28 to TRBJ2-7; 7 bases align to TRBD1. CDR1 MDHEN and CDR2 SYDVKM come from the germline V gene. J lost 7 bases, V lost 3 bases, and 12 bases had no gene match. This CDR3 is 15 amino acids long. Filled out from reference TRBV28 and TRBJ2-7, the complete variable domain reads DVKVTQSSRYLVKRTGEKVFLECVQDMDHENMFWYRQDPGLGLRLIYFSYDVKMKEKGDIPEGYSVSREKKERFSLILESASTNQTSMYLCASSFPKGQAGEQYFGPGTRLTVT.

This chain uses TRBV4-1 with TRBJ1-3, with D possibly TRBD1 on 5 matching bases. Germline values: CDR1 MGHRA, CDR2 YSYEKL. V lost 0 bases and J lost 5, with 14 bases in between. This CDR3 has 16 residues. CDR3 amino acids: CASSQDGRGSRNTIYF. The CDR3 region has the DNA TGCGCCAGCAGCCAAGATGGACGGGGGAGTAGAAACACCATATATTTT.

V is TRBV7-9 and J is TRBJ2-1; D may be TRBD2 (6 bases). The CDR3 sequence is 15 residues long. Deletions cut 5 bases from V and 5 bases from J, with 16 bases between. Germline loops: CDR1 SEHNR, CDR2 FQNEAQ (reference sequence). The CDR3 DNA is TGTGCCAGCAGCCCTTGGGGGGAAGGAAACAATGAGCAGTTCTTC. It specifies CASSPWGEGNNEQFF.

The chain joins TRBV30 to TRBJ2-7; possibly TRBD2 for D (6 bases). Germline V CDR1 and CDR2: GTSNPN, SVGIG (reference sequence). Trimming shortened V by 2 bases and J by 3 bases, and 11 bases separated the two germline ends. The CDR3 is 13 residues long. The CDR3 DNA sequence: TGTGCCTGGAGTCCGGGACTGGGCTACGAGCAGTACTTC. It encodes CAWSPGLGYEQYF.

The CDR3: CASSLADRSGNTIYF. CDR3 sequence (DNA): TGTGCCAGCAGCTTGGCGGACAGGTCTGGAAACACCATATATTTT. The V gene is TRBV5-4, the J gene TRBJ1-3, with 7 bases fitting TRBD1. The germline V gene has CDR1 SGHNT and CDR2 YYREEE (reference sequence). The CDR3 runs to 15 residues. V gave up 0 bases and J gave up 1 base; unmatched junction bases: 1.

The genes are TRBV7-2 and TRBJ1-3, with a possible D match to TRBD1 (5 bases). CDR1 and CDR2 (germline): SGHTA, FQGNSA. The CDR3 has 17 amino acids. V lost 2 bases to trimming and J lost 0 bases, with 14 bases between them. The CDR3 region is CASSLMSGSFSGNTIYF. The CDR3 coding sequence is TGTGCCAGCAGCTTAATGTCAGGGTCCTTCTCTGGAAACACCATATATTTT.

This sequence joins TRBV28 and TRBJ1-5; 12 positions agree with TRBD1. CDR1 is MDHEN, CDR2 SYDVKM, per germline. This CDR3 comprises 12 residues. With 8 bases clipped from V and 15 bases from J, the junction kept 8 bases outside the gene matches. Written as DNA, the CDR3 is TGTGCCAGCGGGACAGGGGGCCCTTTACGGCATTTT. Amino acids: CASGTGGPLRHF.

Turning to this clone: The same CDR3 is also encoded by other DNA sequences in this sample. The chain links TRBV2 to TRBJ2-7, with D possibly TRBD2 on 5 matching bases. The ends were cut back, 6 bases at V and 4 bases at J, with 10 bases in the middle. The germline V gene encodes CDR1 SNHLY and CDR2 FYNNEI. The CDR3 runs to 12 residues. The CDR3 spells CASRRGGYEQYF. The CDR3 DNA reads as TGTGCCAGCAGACGGGGTGGGTACGAGCAGTACTTC.

The chain uses TRBV4-1 and TRBJ1-6; the D is unclear. In germline, CDR1 is MGHRA, CDR2 YSYEKL. This CDR3 is 15 amino acids long. V lost 0 bases, J lost 7 bases, and 10 bases lay in between. The CDR3 sequence is CASSQEGLFNSPLHF. In nucleotides, the CDR3 is TGCGCCAGCAGCCAAGAAGGACTTTTCAATTCACCCCTCCACTTT.